These T cell receptor beta chains were read from a single sample in a study of blood T cells in healthy people across ages. TCRdb independently ran MiXCR on the 5' RACE reads; one entry per CDR3 protein. The table has roughly 700,000 distinct CDR3 sequences, roughly 25% seen once; the top ten hold around 9.2%. Separately, the same data were catalogued under a study of T cells of mothers and their children.

Sequencing was carried out using blood. These receptors all stem from a boy younger than 18 in good health. Each CDR3 is given without its conserved first and last residue.

J | V | CDR3
TRBJ2-7 | TRBV29-1 | SVDDDSEQY
TRBJ1-4 | TRBV7-2 | ASSLRIAGENGKLF
TRBJ2-1 | TRBV7-9 | ATTHREYSSYNEQF
TRBJ2-7 | TRBV7-9 | ASSFVSSYEQY
TRBJ2-5 | TRBV29-1 | SAGQGGKETQY
TRBJ1-1 | TRBV7-2 | ASSRPGVNTEAF
TRBJ1-4 | TRBV11-2 | ASSRDRASEKLF
TRBJ2-5 | TRBV10-3 | ASQKGQGGETQY
- | TRBV5-6 | ASSHRESNEQF
TRBJ1-6 | TRBV2 | ASSDRLSYNSPLH
TRBJ1-2 | TRBV7-6 | ASSRTGVEGYT
- | TRBV6-2/TRBV6-3 | ASSGFVTGEQY
TRBJ1-4 | TRBV7-9 | ASSQTGVQEKLF
TRBJ2-7 | TRBV3-1 | ASSQYGSYEQY
TRBJ2-5 | TRBV12-3/TRBV12-4 | ASSPTSGFQETQY
TRBJ1-2 | TRBV29-1 | SPPGARSHYGYT
TRBJ1-3 | TRBV29-1 | SVAGADYDSGNTIY
TRBJ2-1 | TRBV24-1 | ATSDRTGTYNEQF
TRBJ2-5 | TRBV15 | ATSRDTLVGQETQY
TRBJ2-5 | TRBV12-3/TRBV12-4 | ASSLAGASGKETQY
TRBJ2-5 | TRBV29-1 | SALVRTFQETQY
TRBJ2-1 | TRBV7-2 | ASSSLTSIRNEQF
- | TRBV5-1 | ASSGGDRQF
TRBJ2-7 | TRBV7-8 | ASSLAITYEQY
TRBJ2-7 | TRBV24-1 | ATSDSRDREDEQY
TRBJ1-4 | TRBV14 | ASSSGPTTEKLF
- | TRBV7-8 | ASSRQQEGEQF
TRBJ2-1 | TRBV6-2/TRBV6-3 | ASSYPVSYNEQF
TRBJ2-7 | TRBV12-3/TRBV12-4 | ASSPLTIELNEQY
TRBJ2-3 | TRBV3-1 | ASSQSGSGWN
TRBJ1-4 | TRBV7-9 | ASSLGQGGNEKLF
TRBJ1-2 | TRBV7-9 | ASSLAGAVSGYT
TRBJ2-5 | TRBV7-9 | ASSSRGAGPPETQY
TRBJ2-7 | TRBV4-1 | ASSLDISGGSYEQY
TRBJ1-4 | TRBV7-6 | ASSSRLDEKLF
TRBJ2-2 | TRBV5-1 | ASSIRQGMNTGELF
TRBJ2-7 | TRBV3-1 | ASSQELTFYEQY
TRBJ1-1 | TRBV11-2 | ASSLEGGKTNTEAF
TRBJ2-5 | TRBV5-1 | ASSDQSGGQRF
TRBJ2-1 | TRBV20-1 | SAGKAGGPFNEQF
- | TRBV7-8 | ASSLVLIGGEQY
TRBJ2-7 | TRBV13 | ASRSADRASYEQY
- | TRBV12-3/TRBV12-4 | ASTVGGEQF
TRBJ1-2 | TRBV7-9 | ASSSTGYTGYT
- | TRBV20-1 | SARTGLPSNEQF
TRBJ2-7 | TRBV29-1 | SVELLSSYEQY
TRBJ2-1 | TRBV15 | ATSRAKRSEQF
TRBJ2-1 | TRBV6-6 | ASSHGDTANEQF
TRBJ2-1 | TRBV7-9 | ASSLDRSGRSKF